This T cell receptor beta chain was found in a study of T cells in Graves' hyperthyroidism and ophthalmopathy. In the study overall: The authors collected peripheral blood at initial diagnosis, before any treatment.

This clonotype was seen many times. V lost 4 bases and J lost 5, with 9 bases in between. CDR1 is SEHNR, CDR2 FQNEAQ, per germline (reference sequence). The CDR3 extends over 12 amino acids. RNA transcripts yielded amplified TCR beta CDR3 regions. In the first-round RT-PCR of the TCR CDR3, the HTBI primer set was used. One entry per CDR3 protein results from TCRdb running MiXCR on the multiplex PCR reads. The table shows hundreds of thousands of distinct CDR3 sequences, with 35% to 45% occurring only once. The study excluded patients with uncontrolled infection, other autoimmune disease, pregnancy or lactation. A roughly 10 ml volume of fresh peripheral blood provided the PBMCs.

The sequence derives from a man between 18 and 35 years old with Graves' hyperthyroidism. The rearrangement joins TRBV7-9 to TRBJ2-7; D remains unclear. The sequencing input was blood. The CDR3 DNA is TGTGCCAGCAGCTCGAAGGGCCACGAGCAGTACTTC. It is translated as CASSSKGHEQYF.